This entry is about one T cell receptor (beta chain). The ends were cut back, 0 bases at V and 7 bases at J, with 10 bases in the middle. The germline V gene encodes CDR1 GTSNPN and CDR2 SVGIG (reference sequence). The CDR3 spans 12 residues. The data originate from a study of blood T cell repertoires in COVID-19. Original data processing: Amplified reference gene primers provided the basis for estimating nucleated cell counts. Generated by immunoSEQ multiplex PCR, the TCRdb table keeps only in-frame clones and is missing some. The V and J calls and clone size were taken over from that table, and D and trimming were inferred from the DNA. The repertoire holds about 160,000 clones, roughly 85% seen once, with around 1.1% in the top ten.

J is TRBJ2-7 and V is TRBV30; D is ambiguous. Input material: peripheral blood. The sequence came from a man aged 40-55 years with acute or convalescent COVID-19. The CDR3 protein is CAWSVSRKEQYF. CDR3 coding DNA: TGTGCCTGGAGTGTAAGCCGAAAGGAGCAGTACTTC.